The 23 T cell receptor beta chains given below trace back to one sample, sequenced in a study of T cell responses to AZD1222 COVID-19 vaccine (dated by TCRdb to the early 2020s). What the time point label conveys for this sample: about 28 days (+/-7) after the second vaccine dose. What this sample's treatment or condition label stands for: meningococcal conjugate vaccine given as trial control. Libraries were made using the immunoSEQ multiplex PCR assay. This immuneACCESS table, as held by TCRdb, lists in-frame sequences with V and J called but not all clones. Of the missing ones, under half trace to an unresolved V gene in checked studies; the others have no known cause. In this sample the table shows about 120,000 clones, over 75% of which occur a single time. Together, the top ten hold 4% to 4.5% of the sample. Here the sequenced sample was peripheral blood, taken 28 days after the second dose of the MenACWY control vaccine. Receptors were obtained from an adult who received the MenACWY meningococcal vaccine as a control.

The rearrangement uses TRBV10-3 and TRBJ2-1; 11 positions agree with TRBD2. The germline gives CDR1 ENHRY, CDR2 SYGVKD. With V trimmed by 6 bases and J by 8 bases, 6 bases remained unmatched. The CDR3 runs to 14 residues. The CDR3 sequence is CAIRTSGSVDEQFF. The CDR3 coding sequence is TGTGCCATCAGAACTAGCGGGAGCGTCGATGAGCAGTTCTTC.

This clone was seen a single time. The gene calls are TRBV5-4 and TRBJ1-6, with D tentatively TRBD1 (6 bases). In germline, CDR1 is SGHNT, CDR2 YYREEE (reference sequence). This CDR3 has 16 amino acids. The germline V and J ends were trimmed by 4 bases and 8 bases, with 19 bases remaining between them. In DNA form, the CDR3 reads TGTGCCAGCAGCCCCTGGGGGACACCAGGAGATTCACCCCTCCACTTT. Residues: CASSPWGTPGDSPLHF.

The V gene is TRBV14, the J gene TRBJ1-1, with D possibly TRBD1 on 6 matching bases. In germline, CDR1 is SGHDN, CDR2 FVKESK. This CDR3 contains 14 residues. V shed 4 bases and J shed 1 base, with 10 bases lying between them. CDR3 nucleotides: TGTGCCAGCAGCCCCGGGACACCGAACACTGAAGCTTTCTTT. It is translated as CASSPGTPNTEAFF.

V gene TRBV5-4 combines with J gene TRBJ2-1; no definite D call. CDR1 and CDR2 (germline): SGHNT, YYREEE (reference sequence). This CDR3 spans 16 amino acids. Trimming pared 2 bases from V and 0 bases from J, leaving 12 bases between. CDR3 region: CASSFGSILSYNEQFF. For the CDR3, the DNA is TGTGCCAGCAGCTTTGGCAGTATACTCTCCTACAATGAGCAGTTCTTC.

The rearrangement uses TRBV27 and TRBJ1-5; D not certain. In germline, CDR1 is MNHEY, CDR2 SMNVEV (reference sequence). Between the trimmed V and J ends, which lost 0 bases and 7 bases, there was a span of 7 bases. CDR3 length: 13 residues. Here the CDR3 DNA reads TGTGCCAGCAGTTTATCGAGATACCAGCCCCAGCATTTT. Its translation: CASSLSRYQPQHF.

The genes are TRBV28 and TRBJ2-3, with D possibly TRBD2 on 6 matching bases. In germline, CDR1 is MDHEN, CDR2 SYDVKM. This CDR3 contains 14 residues. V dropped 6 bases and J dropped 3 bases, with 13 bases sitting between them. The CDR3 DNA sequence: TGTGCCAGCAGGAAAACCGGGAGAACAGATACGCAGTATTTT. Translating it yields CASRKTGRTDTQYF.

This chain links TRBV5-6 with TRBJ2-7; D is possibly TRBD1 (6 bases). Germline CDR1 is SGHDT and CDR2 is YYEEEE. CDR3 length equals 14 residues. Trimming removed 0 bases at V and 3 bases at J, with 10 bases between. The CDR3 loop reads CASSLAGQLYEQYV. The CDR3 coding sequence is TGTGCCAGCAGCTTGGCCGGACAGCTCTACGAGCAGTACGTC.

This rearrangement joins TRBV10-2 to TRBJ1-5; D call uncertain. CDR3 length: 12 residues. Germline assignment: CDR1 WSHSY and CDR2 SAAADI. V was pared by 2 bases and J by 2 bases, with 1 base between. In DNA form, the CDR3 reads TGCGCCAGCAGTGAGGGCAATCAGCCCCAGCATTTT. Its protein is CASSEGNQPQHF.

The chain combines TRBV7-2 with TRBJ1-6; D call uncertain. V lost 2 bases and J 9 bases, leaving 14 bases between the germline ends. CDR1 and CDR2 (germline): SGHTA, FQGNSA. The CDR3 contains 15 residues. The CDR3 loop is CASSLIGTEGSPLHF. The CDR3 coding sequence is TGTGCCAGCAGCTTAATTGGAACAGAGGGTTCACCCCTCCACTTT.

V and J are TRBV23-1 and TRBJ2-7; 7 bases are shared with TRBD1. TRBV23-1 is filed as an ORF, its function uncertain. Trimming removed 1 base from V and 4 bases from J; junction bases left unmatched: 7. This CDR3 has 15 residues. The CDR3 DNA reads as TGCGCCAGCAGTCAATTATATAGGGGGCCGTACGAGCAGTACTTC. As protein: CASSQLYRGPYEQYF.

The DNA for the CDR3 is TGTGCCAGCAGTCCCAACAGCCGACCCTACGAGCAGTACGTC. Translation gives CASSPNSRPYEQYV. This chain uses TRBV28 with TRBJ2-7; D is unresolved. The V gene lost 5 bases and the J gene lost 2 bases, with 13 bases spanning the gap. Per the germline V gene, CDR1 is MDHEN and CDR2 is SYDVKM. The CDR3 spans 14 residues.

This clone was counted once. The rearrangement links TRBV7-9 to TRBJ2-1; D perhaps matches TRBD1 (6 bases). Germline V gene sequence: CDR1 SEHNR, CDR2 FQNEAQ (reference sequence). This CDR3 has 15 amino acids. V was shortened by 2 bases and J by 4 bases, with 12 bases between the two germline ends. The CDR3 here is CASSLPLGAYNEQFF. The CDR3 bases are TGTGCCAGCAGCTTACCCCTGGGGGCATACAATGAGCAGTTCTTC.

The rearrangement uses TRBV6-5 and TRBJ2-7, with TRBD2 matching over 15 bases. Germline loops: CDR1 MNHEY, CDR2 SVGAGI. Losses at the gene ends were 4 bases for V and 0 bases for J; bases not matched to a gene: 1. The CDR3 is 16 residues long. The CDR3 bases are TGTGCCAGCAGTTCGGGACTAGCGGGAGGCTCCTACGAGCAGTACTTC. Protein product: CASSSGLAGGSYEQYF.

The rearrangement joins TRBV7-8 to TRBJ1-3; perhaps TRBD1 as D (5 bases). V dropped 5 bases and J dropped 2 bases, with 13 bases sitting between them. The CDR3 contains 15 residues. Germline assignment: CDR1 SGHVS and CDR2 FQNEAQ. This chain's CDR3 is CASSTRDTPGNTIYF. CDR3 nucleotide sequence: TGTGCCAGCAGCACCAGGGATACCCCTGGAAACACCATATATTTT. The whole variable domain, remainder taken from reference TRBV7-8 and TRBJ1-3, is GAGVSQSPRYKVAKRGQDVALRCDPISGHVSLFWYQQALGQGPEFLTYFQNEAQLDKSGLPSDRFFAERPEGSVSTLKIQRTQQEDSAVYLCASSTRDTPGNTIYFGEGSWLTVV.

The V gene is TRBV6-5, the J gene TRBJ1-3; no reliable D call. Trimming shortened V by 2 bases and J by 0 bases, and 8 bases separated the two germline ends. The germline gives CDR1 MNHEY, CDR2 SVGAGI. The CDR3 is 15 amino acids. DNA for the CDR3: TGTGCCAGCAGTTACCGTCCCTACTCTGGAAACACCATATATTTT. Its translation: CASSYRPYSGNTIYF.

The chain is built from TRBV5-1 and TRBJ2-5; D perhaps matches TRBD1 (5 bases). The CDR3 has 14 amino acids. V dropped 2 bases and J dropped 5 bases, with 13 bases sitting between them. Germline V CDR1 and CDR2: SGHRS, YFSETQ. The CDR3 DNA reads as TGCGCCAGCAGCTTACAGGACACCTCGGAGACCCAGTACTTC. It is translated as CASSLQDTSETQYF.

This clone was counted a single time. V usage is TRBV28 and J usage is TRBJ2-7, with 7 positions matching TRBD1. The length of the CDR3 is 14 residues. V lost 6 bases and J lost 3; bases outside the gene matches: 8. CDR1 and CDR2 from the germline V gene are MDHEN and SYDVKM. The CDR3 DNA sequence: TGTGCCAGCAGATATGGGACAGCCATCTACGAGCAGTACTTC. Its translation: CASRYGTAIYEQYF.

This clone was detected only once. The chain links TRBV11-2 to TRBJ1-2; no clear D gene. Germline V CDR1 and CDR2: SGHAT, FQNNGV. The germline V and J ends were trimmed by 1 base and 6 bases, with 12 bases remaining between them. The CDR3 is 14 residues long. CDR3 DNA: TGTGCCAGCAGCTTAGGTCGGGGAGTGGATGGCTACACCTTC. The encoded protein is CASSLGRGVDGYTF.

The V gene is TRBV6-6, the J gene TRBJ1-6; 9 positions match TRBD1. CDR1 is MNHNY, CDR2 SVGAGI, per germline (reference sequence). This CDR3 is 14 amino acids long. J lost 8 bases, V lost 6 bases, and 5 bases had no gene match. The CDR3 nucleotides read TGTGCCAGCAGACTACAGGGGGCGTATTCACCCCTCCACTTT. As protein: CASRLQGAYSPLHF.

The chain recombines TRBV5-1 with TRBJ2-1; D perhaps matches TRBD1 (5 bases). Trimming left V 5 bases short and J 2 bases short, with 14 bases between. Germline CDR1 reads SGHRS; CDR2 reads YFSETQ. The CDR3 covers 15 residues. CDR3 region: CASSPNQGPYNEQFF. The CDR3 DNA sequence: TGCGCCAGCAGTCCCAACCAGGGTCCCTACAATGAGCAGTTCTTC.

The V call is TRBV7-8, the J call TRBJ2-5; 9 bases fit TRBD2. Germline loops: CDR1 SGHVS, CDR2 FQNEAQ. The CDR3 loop spans 16 amino acids. V gave up 1 base and J gave up 1 base; unmatched junction bases: 4. CDR3 DNA sequence: TGTGCCAGCAGCTTAGTTCCAGCGGGGGGCCAAGAGACCCAGTACTTC. Residues: CASSLVPAGGQETQYF. The whole variable domain, remainder taken from reference TRBV7-8 and TRBJ2-5, is GAGVSQSPRYKVAKRGQDVALRCDPISGHVSLFWYQQALGQGPEFLTYFQNEAQLDKSGLPSDRFFAERPEGSVSTLKIQRTQQEDSAVYLCASSLVPAGGQETQYFGPGTRLLVL.

V gene TRBV5-1 combines with J gene TRBJ1-5; D not certain. Germline V gene data show CDR1 as SGHRS and CDR2 as YFSETQ. The V end was cut by 4 bases, the J end by 5 bases, with 13 bases between. This CDR3 comprises 14 residues. CDR3 sequence reads: CASSLRTSYQPQHF. CDR3 nucleotide sequence: TGCGCCAGCAGCCTACGGACTTCGTATCAGCCCCAGCATTTT.

For this clone: Other DNA sequences in this sample translate to the same CDR3. The genes are TRBV4-2 and TRBJ2-1, with D perhaps TRBD1 (6 bases). V was clipped by 0 bases and J by 4 bases, with 10 bases between them. The germline V gene encodes CDR1 LGHNA and CDR2 YNFKEQ. The CDR3 has 15 residues. Here the CDR3 reads CASSQDGGPYNEQFF. In DNA form, the CDR3 reads TGTGCCAGCAGCCAAGATGGGGGCCCTTACAATGAGCAGTTCTTC.